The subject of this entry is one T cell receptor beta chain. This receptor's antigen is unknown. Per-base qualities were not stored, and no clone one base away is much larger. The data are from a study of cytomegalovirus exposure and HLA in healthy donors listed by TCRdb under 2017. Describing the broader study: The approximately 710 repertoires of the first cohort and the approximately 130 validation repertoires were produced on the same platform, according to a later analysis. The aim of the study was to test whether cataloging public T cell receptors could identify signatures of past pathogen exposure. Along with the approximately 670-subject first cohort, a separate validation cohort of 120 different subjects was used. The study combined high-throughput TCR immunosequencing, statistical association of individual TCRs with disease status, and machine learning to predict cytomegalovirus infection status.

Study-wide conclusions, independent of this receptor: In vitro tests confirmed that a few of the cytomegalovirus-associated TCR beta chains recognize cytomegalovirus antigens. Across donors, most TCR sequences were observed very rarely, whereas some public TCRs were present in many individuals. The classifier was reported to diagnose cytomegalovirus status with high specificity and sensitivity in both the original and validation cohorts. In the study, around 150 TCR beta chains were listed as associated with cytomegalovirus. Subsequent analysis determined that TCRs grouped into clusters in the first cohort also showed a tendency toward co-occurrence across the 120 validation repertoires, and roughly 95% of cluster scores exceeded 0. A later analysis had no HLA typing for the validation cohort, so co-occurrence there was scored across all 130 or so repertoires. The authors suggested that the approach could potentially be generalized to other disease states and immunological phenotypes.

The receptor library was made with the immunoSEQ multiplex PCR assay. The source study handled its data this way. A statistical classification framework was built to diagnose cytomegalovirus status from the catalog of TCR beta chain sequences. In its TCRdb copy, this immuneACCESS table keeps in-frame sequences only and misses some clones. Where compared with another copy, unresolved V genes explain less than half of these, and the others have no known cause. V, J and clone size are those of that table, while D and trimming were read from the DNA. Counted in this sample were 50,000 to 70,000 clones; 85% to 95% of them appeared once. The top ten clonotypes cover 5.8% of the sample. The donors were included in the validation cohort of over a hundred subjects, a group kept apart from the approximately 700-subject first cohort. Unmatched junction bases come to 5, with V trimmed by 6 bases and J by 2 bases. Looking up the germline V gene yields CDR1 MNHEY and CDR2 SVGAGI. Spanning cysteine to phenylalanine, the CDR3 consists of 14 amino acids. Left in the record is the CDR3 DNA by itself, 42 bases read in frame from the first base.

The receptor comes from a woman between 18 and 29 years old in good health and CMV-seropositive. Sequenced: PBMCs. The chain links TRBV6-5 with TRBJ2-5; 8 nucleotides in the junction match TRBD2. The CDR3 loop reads CASRRLATQETQYF. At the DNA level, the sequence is TGTGCCAGCAGGCGACTAGCGACACAAGAGACCCAGTACTTC.